These 11 T cell receptor beta chains were sequenced from one sample in a study of blood T cell repertoires in COVID-19. Produced via immunoSEQ multiplex PCR; TCRdb's table is partial and in-frame only. The table lists 35,000 to 50,000 clones, roughly nine tenths of them singletons, with 15% in the top ten. The specimen sequenced was peripheral blood. These receptor sequences come from an older man with active COVID-19.

CDR3 residues: CASSYGGTGELFF. The CDR3 DNA reads TGTGCCAGCAGTTATGGAGGTACCGGGGAGCTGTTTTTT. The V call is TRBV6-2 or TRBV6-3, the J call TRBJ2-2, with a tentative D call TRBD2 (5 bases). The CDR3 runs 13 residues. V gave up 3 bases and J gave up 5 bases, with 7 bases separating them. Germline V lookup: CDR1 MNHEY, CDR2 SVGEGT.

This clone turned up a few times. V gene TRBV7-9 combines with J gene TRBJ1-3, with D possibly TRBD1 on 6 matching bases. The CDR3 is 15 amino acids. The V end was cut by 4 bases, the J end by 2 bases, with 12 bases between. Germline V gives CDR1 SEHNR, CDR2 FQNEAQ (reference sequence). CDR3 amino acids: CASSYTTGTGNTIYF. CDR3 in DNA: TGTGCCAGCAGCTATACCACAGGGACTGGAAACACCATATATTTT.

This chain uses TRBV24-1 with TRBJ2-1; possibly TRBD1 for D (6 bases). CDR3 length equals 18 residues. CDR1 is KGHDR and CDR2 is SFDVKD in the germline V gene. Trimming stripped 2 bases from V and 0 bases from J, with 16 bases between. CDR3 bases: TGTGCCACCAGTGATTCCGGGACACGACTGAGCTCCTACAATGAGCAGTTCTTC. Amino acid sequence: CATSDSGTRLSSYNEQFF.

This chain links TRBV7-6 with TRBJ2-5; 7 bases agree with TRBD1. Germline CDR1 is SGHVS and CDR2 is FNYEAQ. The CDR3 sequence is 15 residues long. V gave up 1 base and J gave up 5 bases; unmatched junction bases: 7. This CDR3 is CASSLGGGRGETQYF. The CDR3 DNA sequence: TGTGCCAGCAGCTTAGGAGGGGGCCGTGGGGAGACCCAGTACTTC.

The J gene is TRBJ2-1, the V gene TRBV7-2; D ambiguous. The ends were cut back, 2 bases at V and 5 bases at J, with 13 bases in the middle. The CDR3 contains 15 residues. Germline-derived CDR1 and CDR2 are SGHTA and FQGNSA. The CDR3 sequence: CASSLPPTGNNEQFF. Written as DNA, the CDR3 is TGTGCCAGCAGCTTACCCCCGACGGGTAACAATGAGCAGTTCTTC.

The chain combines TRBV7-8 with TRBJ2-4; D is undetermined. Trimming removed 5 bases at V and 2 bases at J, with 10 bases between. This CDR3 spans 14 amino acids. CDR1 SGHVS and CDR2 FQNEAQ come from the germline V gene. Written as DNA, the CDR3 is TGTGCCAGCAGCGCAACAGAAACCAAAAACATTCAGTACTTC. Translating gives CASSATETKNIQYF. The whole variable domain, filled in from reference TRBV7-8 and TRBJ2-4, reads GAGVSQSPRYKVAKRGQDVALRCDPISGHVSLFWYQQALGQGPEFLTYFQNEAQLDKSGLPSDRFFAERPEGSVSTLKIQRTQQEDSAVYLCASSATETKNIQYFGAGTRLSVL.

The V call is TRBV28, the J call TRBJ2-7; 9 bases match TRBD1. This CDR3 is built from 18 residues. CDR1 and CDR2 (germline): MDHEN, SYDVKM. The V and J ends lost 5 bases and 3 bases, in that order; junction bases with no gene match: 17. The CDR3 region is CASSPRLPRDRENYEQYF. The CDR3 nucleotides read TGTGCCAGCAGTCCCCGATTGCCCCGGGACAGGGAAAACTACGAGCAGTACTTC.

The rearrangement links TRBV5-6 to TRBJ1-1, with TRBD1 as a possible D gene (6 bases). The germline V and J ends were trimmed by 6 bases and 2 bases, with 14 bases remaining between them. This CDR3 spans 14 amino acids. Germline V gives CDR1 SGHDT, CDR2 YYEEEE. The CDR3 DNA reads TGTGCCAGCACTATCAGGGGAAGAAACACTGAAGCTTTCTTT. It specifies CASTIRGRNTEAFF.

The chain carries TRBV3-1 (or the pseudogene TRBV3-2) and TRBJ2-5; possibly TRBD1 for D (5 bases). V was shortened by 4 bases and J by 3 bases, with 12 bases between the two germline ends. Germline CDR1 reads LGHDT; CDR2 reads YNNKEL (reference sequence). This CDR3 comprises 14 residues. CDR3 amino acids: CASSLNVGEETQYF. The CDR3 DNA reads TGTGCCAGCAGCCTCAACGTAGGGGAAGAGACCCAGTACTTC.

The chain recombines TRBV7-3 with TRBJ1-2; TRBD1 agrees at 11 bases. Losses at the gene ends were 0 bases for V and 6 bases for J; bases not matched to a gene: 3. Looked up from germline, CDR1 is SGHTA and CDR2 is FQGTGA. The CDR3 has 15 residues. The CDR3 loop reads CASSLTPGQGDGYTF. CDR3 nucleotide sequence: TGTGCCAGCAGCTTAACCCCGGGACAGGGGGATGGCTACACCTTC.

The V and J genes are TRBV11-2 and TRBJ2-5; D is possibly TRBD2 (6 bases). The germline V gene has CDR1 SGHAT and CDR2 FQNNGV. V shed 3 bases and J shed 2 bases, with 16 bases lying between them. The length of the CDR3 is 16 residues. CDR3 protein: CASSLGLSAGQETQYF. The CDR3 DNA is TGTGCCAGCAGCTTGGGCCTATCCGCGGGGCAAGAGACCCAGTACTTC.